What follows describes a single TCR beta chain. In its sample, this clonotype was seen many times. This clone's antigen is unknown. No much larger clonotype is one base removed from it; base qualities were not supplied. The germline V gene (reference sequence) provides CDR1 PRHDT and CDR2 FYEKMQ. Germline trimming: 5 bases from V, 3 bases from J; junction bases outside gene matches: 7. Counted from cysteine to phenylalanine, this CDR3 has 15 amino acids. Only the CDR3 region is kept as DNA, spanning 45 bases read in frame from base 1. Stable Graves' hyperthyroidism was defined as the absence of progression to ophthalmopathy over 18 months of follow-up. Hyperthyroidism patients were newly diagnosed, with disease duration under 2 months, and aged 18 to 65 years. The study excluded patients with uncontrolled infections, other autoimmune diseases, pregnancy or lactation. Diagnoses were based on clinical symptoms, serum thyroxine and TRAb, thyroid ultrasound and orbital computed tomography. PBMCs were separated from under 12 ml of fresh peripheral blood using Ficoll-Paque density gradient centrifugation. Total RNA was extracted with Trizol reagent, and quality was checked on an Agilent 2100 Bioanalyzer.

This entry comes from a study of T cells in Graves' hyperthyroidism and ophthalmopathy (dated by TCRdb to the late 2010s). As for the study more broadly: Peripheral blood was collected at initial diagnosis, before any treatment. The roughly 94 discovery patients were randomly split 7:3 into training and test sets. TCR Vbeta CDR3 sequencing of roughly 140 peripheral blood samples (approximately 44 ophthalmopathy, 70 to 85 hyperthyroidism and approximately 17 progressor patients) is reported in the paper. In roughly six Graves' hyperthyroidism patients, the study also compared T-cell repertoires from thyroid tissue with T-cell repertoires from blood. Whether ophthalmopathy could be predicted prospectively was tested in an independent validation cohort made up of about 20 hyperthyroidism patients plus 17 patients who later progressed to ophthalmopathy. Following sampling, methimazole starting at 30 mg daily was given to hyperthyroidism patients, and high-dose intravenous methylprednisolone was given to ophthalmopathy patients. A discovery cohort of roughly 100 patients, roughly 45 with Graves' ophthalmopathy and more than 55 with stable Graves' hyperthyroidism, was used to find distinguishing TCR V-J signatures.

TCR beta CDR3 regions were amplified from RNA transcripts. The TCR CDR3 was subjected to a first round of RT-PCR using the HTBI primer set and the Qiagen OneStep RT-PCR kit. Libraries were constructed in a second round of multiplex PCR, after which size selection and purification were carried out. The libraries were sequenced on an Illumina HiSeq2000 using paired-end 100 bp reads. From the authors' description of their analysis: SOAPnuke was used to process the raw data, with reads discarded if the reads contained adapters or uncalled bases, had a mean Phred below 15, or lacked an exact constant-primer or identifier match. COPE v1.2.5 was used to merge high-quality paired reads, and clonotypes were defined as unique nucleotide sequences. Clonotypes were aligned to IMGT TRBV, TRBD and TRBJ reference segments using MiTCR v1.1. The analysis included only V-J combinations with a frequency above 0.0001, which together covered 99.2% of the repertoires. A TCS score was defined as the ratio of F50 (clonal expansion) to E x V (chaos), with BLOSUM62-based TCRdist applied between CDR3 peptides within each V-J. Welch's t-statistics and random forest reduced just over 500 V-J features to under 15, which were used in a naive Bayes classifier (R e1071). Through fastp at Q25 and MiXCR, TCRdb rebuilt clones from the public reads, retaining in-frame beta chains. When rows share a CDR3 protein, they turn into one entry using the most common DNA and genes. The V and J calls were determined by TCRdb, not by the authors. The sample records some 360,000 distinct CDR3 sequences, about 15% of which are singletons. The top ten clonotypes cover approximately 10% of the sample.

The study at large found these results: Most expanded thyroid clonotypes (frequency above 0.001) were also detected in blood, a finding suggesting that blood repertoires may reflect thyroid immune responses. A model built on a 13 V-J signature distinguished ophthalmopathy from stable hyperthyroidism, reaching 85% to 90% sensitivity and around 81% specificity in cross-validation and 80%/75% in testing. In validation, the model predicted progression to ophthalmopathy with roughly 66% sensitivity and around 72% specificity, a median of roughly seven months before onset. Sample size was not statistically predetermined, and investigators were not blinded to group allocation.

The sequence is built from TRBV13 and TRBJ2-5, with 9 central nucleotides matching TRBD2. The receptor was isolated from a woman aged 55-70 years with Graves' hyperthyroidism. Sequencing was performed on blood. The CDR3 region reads CASSPFAGGKETQYF. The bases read TGTGCCAGCAGCCCTTTTGCGGGAGGGAAAGAGACCCAGTACTTC.